One and the same sample provided the 5 T cell receptor beta chains below, sequenced in a study of cytomegalovirus exposure and HLA in healthy donors. Primers included in the PCR were 60 Vbeta and 13 Jbeta primers. Sequencing was performed with immunoSEQ multiplex PCR; in TCRdb, only in-frame clones are kept and a portion is missing. The table has under 250,000 clones, approximately 82% seen once; the top ten hold under 0.8%. The sample was PBMCs. The receptors here all came from a man aged 18 to 35 in good health and CMV-seronegative.

The rearrangement links TRBV4-1 to TRBJ1-2; 11 bases agree with TRBD1. Losses at the gene ends were 1 base for V and 8 bases for J; bases not matched to a gene: 9. Per the germline V gene, CDR1 is MGHRA and CDR2 is YSYEKL. This CDR3 is 16 amino acids long. This CDR3 reads CASSQVGTGGPRGYTF. In DNA, the CDR3 is TGCGCCAGCAGCCAAGTTGGGACAGGGGGGCCTAGGGGCTACACCTTC.

The J gene is TRBJ2-3, the V gene TRBV7-9, with 8 bases aligning to TRBD1. The CDR3 totals 15 residues. J was trimmed by 2 bases and V by 4 bases; bases with no gene match: 5. Germline V gene data show CDR1 as SEHNR and CDR2 as FQNEAQ (reference sequence). CDR3 loop: CASSSRTGITDTQYF. In DNA form, the CDR3 reads TGTGCCAGCAGCTCCCGGACAGGGATCACAGATACGCAGTATTTT.

The genes are TRBV30 and TRBJ2-7, with TRBD2 as a possible D gene (5 bases). The CDR3 length is 14 residues. V was shortened by 4 bases and J by 0 bases, with 13 bases between the two germline ends. Germline V gives CDR1 GTSNPN, CDR2 SVGIG (reference sequence). CDR3 coding DNA: TGTGCCTGGACCCTGGCGGGCCCCTCCTACGAGCAGTACTTC. Amino acid sequence: CAWTLAGPSYEQYF.

This clone was recorded a few times. This chain links TRBV19 with TRBJ2-7; tentatively, D is TRBD2 (6 bases). CDR1 and CDR2 (germline): LNHDA, SQIVND (reference sequence). With 3 bases removed from V and 5 bases from J, the gap between germline ends came to 14 bases. The CDR3 is 14 amino acids. CDR3 residues: CASSIRDWSDEQYF. The CDR3 region has the DNA TGTGCCAGTAGTATTAGGGACTGGTCGGACGAGCAGTACTTC.

This clone occurred once. The gene calls are TRBV9 and TRBJ2-3; D is uncertain. CDR1 and CDR2 (germline): SGDLS, YYNGEE. This CDR3 spans 15 amino acids. Trimming took off 0 bases at V and 0 bases at J, with 8 bases between the two ends. CDR3: CASSVDPLSTDTQYF. The CDR3 DNA sequence: TGTGCCAGCAGCGTAGACCCACTAAGCACAGATACGCAGTATTTT.